This T cell receptor (beta chain) was observed in a study of early T cells in non-severe SARS-CoV-2 infection. TCRdb re-called the 5' RACE reads with MiXCR, one entry per CDR3 protein. The sample shows roughly 58,000 distinct CDR3 sequences, under 15% of them seen only once. Germline CDR1 and CDR2: MNHNY and SVGAGI (reference sequence). The CDR3 extends over 14 amino acids. The V and J ends lost 5 bases and 5 bases respectively, with 16 bases between them. This clonotype showed up many times. This receptor was identified in an adult who was a healthcare worker with PCR-confirmed SARS-CoV-2 infection or an uninfected control (not recorded which). What was sequenced was whole blood. The rearrangement joins TRBV6-6 to TRBJ2-7; tentatively, D is TRBD2 (7 bases). The CDR3: CASSLGLGGHEQYF. The CDR3 DNA reads as TGTGCCAGCAGTCTCGGACTAGGGGGGCACGAGCAGTACTTC.